This T cell receptor (beta chain) was found in a study of T cell responses to AZD1222 COVID-19 vaccine (dated by TCRdb to about 2021). Study-wide context: A total of 233 trial participants underwent TCR sequencing, of whom 200 to 220 had received two doses of AZD1222 and roughly 26 had received two doses of the MenACWY control vaccine. Trial participants were enrolled into age subgroups of 18-55, 56-69 and 70-plus years, which contained 148, 28 and 57 TCR-sequenced participants, respectively.

Trimming takes 6 bases from V and 3 bases from J, and the germline ends sit 12 bases apart. CDR1 and CDR2 are drawn from the germline V gene (reference sequence): SGHAT, FQDESV. From its cysteine to its phenylalanine, the CDR3 spans 14 amino acids. Just the 42-base CDR3 DNA is kept, in frame starting at base 1. The CDR3 regions of human TCRbeta chains were subjected to immunosequencing. In the source study's methods: Repertoire TCRs were matched against a reference library of SARS-CoV-2-specific TCRs generated with the MIRA antigen-specificity platform. Breadth was defined as the fraction of unique TCRs that were SARS-CoV-2-associated. Depth was defined as the fraction of total T cells that were SARS-CoV-2-associated. Using the MIRA data, each spike-specific TCR was mapped to the spike region that the TCR reacts to and placed in a CD4 or CD8 class. Log10-transformed breadth and depth values were compared by one-way ANOVA with Sidak's multiple comparisons tests. The immuneACCESS repertoire file appears here via TCRdb, limited to in-frame rearrangements. These files lack a portion of the clones; in checked studies, under half of the deficit traces to unresolved V genes, and the cause of the others is not known. V and J calls plus clone size are reproduced from that table; the DNA served to infer D and trimming. Here the sample has 90,000 to 120,000 clones; 90% to 95% occur a single time. Less than 7.5% of the sample rests with the top ten.

The time point label here, explained by the study, means: about 28 days (+/-7) after the second vaccine dose. AZD1222 recipients given second doses at about 4 weeks or at about 12 weeks were pooled, since spike-specific TCR depth and breadth were not found to differ between the two schedules. Vaccinee samples came from UK trials COV001 and COV002, including a single-blind randomized controlled phase 2/3 trial of AZD1222 (ChAdOx1 nCoV-19) in healthy adults. Trial participant PBMC samples were collected at day 0 and day 28 after the second dose for TCRbeta chain sequencing. Overall study results and their limits: After two AZD1222 doses, both the breadth and the depth of spike-specific TCRs were significantly higher than at day 0 and than in MenACWY recipients. Conclusions about previously exposed vaccinees were limited because only six AZD1222 recipients were SARS-CoV-2 seropositive at baseline. Because no samples from the day 14 peak response were available, repertoires could be characterized only after the peak T cell response. Nearly half of unique spike-specific TCRs reportedly recognized epitopes outside regions mutated in the B.1.351 and B.1.1.7 variants. The 56-69-year group was small, and its depth increase did not reach significance, likely because of low power. Vaccine-associated CD4 TCRs spanned the whole spike protein, with dominant responses in regions 160-218 and 743-854. Participants were mostly white British, with more females than males. The authors suggested clonal diversity may have been underestimated.

To note about this clone: Its antigen has not been determined. No base qualities exist here, and no much larger clone lies one base off it. The identical CDR3 is also encoded by other nucleotide sequences in the sample.

The material was peripheral blood, obtained 28 days after the second AZD1222 dose. This sequence originates from an adult who received the AZD1222 COVID-19 vaccine. Recombination linked TRBV11-1 to TRBJ1-3; the D gene is unclear. The nucleotides are TGTGCCAGCAGGATGGATAGACTTGGAAACACCATATATTTT. The translation is CASRMDRLGNTIYF.